Listed below are T cell receptor beta chains from one sample, sequenced in a study of cytomegalovirus exposure and HLA in healthy donors. Only in-frame clones appear in the TCRdb table, and some are missing; sequencing was by immunoSEQ multiplex PCR. The data show roughly 140,000 clones, around 79% seen once. Sequenced material: PBMCs. The receptor set was obtained from a man aged 45-65 years in good health and CMV-seropositive. Each CDR3 is given without its conserved first and last residue.

TRBJ2-5,12,TRBV28,ASSLPGGQETQY
TRBJ1-6,14,TRBV5-1,ASSLSGGQYNSPLH
TRBJ2-1,13,TRBV7-9,ASSTYSGNLGEQF
TRBJ1-2,11,TRBV5-4,ASSPWTDYGYT
TRBJ2-3,12,TRBV5-6,ASSSSARTDTQY
TRBJ1-6,16,TRBV27,ASKGRSGFTSYNSPLH
TRBJ1-2,13,TRBV2,ASSENPGRRSGYT
TRBJ2-3,14,TRBV29-1,SVGNLAGGSTDTQY
TRBJ1-1,11,TRBV28,ASSLGQGSEAF
TRBJ2-3,13,TRBV25-1,ASSKLVTSTDTQY
TRBJ2-3,13,TRBV4-2,ASSQDPSGTDTQY
TRBJ2-2,14,TRBV9,ASSVGSGRNAGELF
TRBJ2-7,13,TRBV5-5,ASSPVGLGSYEQY
TRBJ2-5,12,TRBV7-2,ASSFFGPQETQY
TRBJ2-7,13,TRBV2,ASSAGLARPYEQY
TRBJ1-5,13,TRBV19,ASSSGQGANQPQH
TRBJ2-5,12,TRBV7-9,ASMRQGGGETQY
TRBJ2-7,13,TRBV5-8,ASSLGTSETYEQY
TRBJ1-6,12,TRBV5-8,ATTAQGYNSPLH
TRBJ1-2,11,TRBV6-1,ASRDRENYGYT
TRBJ2-1,13,TRBV27,ASSLNRQTYNEQF
TRBJ1-5,13,TRBV11-2,ASSLGREFNQPQH
TRBJ2-5,13,TRBV28,ASSPGQGRSETQY
TRBJ2-7,15,TRBV25-1,ASSGSFSLAGEGEQY
TRBJ1-1,11,TRBV6-1,ASSVTDYTEAF
TRBJ1-1,14,TRBV11-2,ASSLDSAGAGSEAF
TRBJ2-5,13,TRBV28,ASSFRLAGGETQY
TRBJ2-1,12,TRBV7-2,ASKGTSGAFLGF
TRBJ1-3,14,TRBV28,ASSLWGGDGGNTIY
TRBJ2-1,15,TRBV18,ASSPRASSGSYNEQF
TRBJ2-7,13,TRBV6-5,ASSYTPGTPYEQY
TRBJ1-1,13,TRBV28,ASSSPQGTGTEAF
TRBJ2-1,13,TRBV5-1,ASSWTGSSYNEQF
TRBJ1-1,10,TRBV6-1,ASLRDRAEAF
TRBJ1-4,12,TRBV25-1,ASSEAGMDEKLF
TRBJ2-6,16,TRBV5-1,ASSLTGFSGSGANVLT
TRBJ1-6,12,TRBV5-1,ASSQGQSDSPLH
TRBJ1-5,13,TRBV5-1,ASSPGGGKDQPQH
TRBJ1-2,13,TRBV6-5,ASTRRGRGHHGYT
TRBJ2-1,10,TRBV7-9,SSTERYNEQF
TRBJ1-2,11,TRBV6-5,ASTLGQGIGYT
TRBJ1-4,16,TRBV7-2,ASSYLQGQGATNEKLF
TRBJ1-4,13,TRBV11-3,ASSARDRGNEKLF
TRBJ2-3,12,TRBV29-1,SVESGYSRDTQY
NA,13,TRBV5-1,ASSQGLAGISEQY
TRBJ2-2,12,TRBV7-9,ASSLTGVTGELF
TRBJ2-3,12,TRBV5-1,ASSLAQGKDTQY
TRBJ2-5,13,TRBV5-4,ASSSSSGSGETQY
TRBJ2-7,13,TRBV6-5,ASSYGQGNRYEQY
TRBJ1-1,13,TRBV11-2,ASSPMDSKNTEAF
TRBJ2-7,14,TRBV27,ASSLSGTGIPYEQY
TRBJ2-1,14,TRBV18,ASSPRGLAGGNEQF
TRBJ2-1,9,TRBV27,AGSQDNEQF
TRBJ1-4,12,TRBV2,ASSEAQGVGKLF
TRBJ2-7,14,TRBV6-4,ASPGLEDGVEYEQY